The source of this T cell receptor beta chain is a study of identical twins. Findings of the study overall: Out-of-frame alpha sequences shared by twins showed excess low generation probability. In zero-insertion analyses, partial confounding could arise from invariant MAIT and iNKT cells.

This CDR3 region has 14 residues. V lost 6 bases to trimming and J lost 3 bases, with 14 bases between them. Per germline, CDR1 MNHNS and CDR2 SASEGT. All donors were healthy Caucasians. cDNA carried unique molecular identifiers, and a universal primer site was added by template switching. TCRdb re-analysed the 5' RACE reads in MiXCR, keeping a single row per CDR3 protein. The sample has 200,000 to 250,000 distinct CDR3 sequences; under 12% are singletons. In its sample, this clonotype was seen many times. Its antigen remains unidentified. This sequence joins TRBV6-1 and TRBJ1-2; TRBD1 is a possible D gene (6 bases). The receptor was isolated from a man aged 45 to 65 in good health. What was sequenced was memory T cells sorted from blood. This CDR3 reads CASRSPTGYYGYTF. CDR3 nucleotide sequence: TGTGCCAGCAGGTCACCGACAGGATACTATGGCTACACCTTC.